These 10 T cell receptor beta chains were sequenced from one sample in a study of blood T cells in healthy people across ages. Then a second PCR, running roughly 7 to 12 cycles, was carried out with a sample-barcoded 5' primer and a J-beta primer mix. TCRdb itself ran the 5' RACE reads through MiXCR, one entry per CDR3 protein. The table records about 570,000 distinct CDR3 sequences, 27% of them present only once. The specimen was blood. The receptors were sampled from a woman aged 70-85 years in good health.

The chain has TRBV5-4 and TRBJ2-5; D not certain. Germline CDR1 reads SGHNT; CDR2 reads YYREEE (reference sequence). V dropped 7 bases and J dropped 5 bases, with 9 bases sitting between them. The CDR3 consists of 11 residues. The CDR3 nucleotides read TGTGCCAGCGCGGAGTACGAGACCCAGTACTTC. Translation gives CASAEYETQYF.

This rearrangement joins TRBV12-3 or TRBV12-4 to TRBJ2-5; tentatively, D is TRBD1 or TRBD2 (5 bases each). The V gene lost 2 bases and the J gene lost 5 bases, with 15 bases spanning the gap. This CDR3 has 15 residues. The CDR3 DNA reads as TGTGCCAGCAGTTTATATACCCAGGGAGAGGAGACCCAGTACTTC. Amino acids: CASSLYTQGEETQYF.

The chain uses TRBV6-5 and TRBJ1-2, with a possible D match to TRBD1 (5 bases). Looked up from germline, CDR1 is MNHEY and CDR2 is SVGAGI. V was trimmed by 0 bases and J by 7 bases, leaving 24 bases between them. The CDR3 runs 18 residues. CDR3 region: CASSYSNLGREGYTGYTF. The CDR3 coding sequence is TGTGCCAGCAGTTACTCAAATTTAGGGCGCGAGGGGTATACTGGCTACACCTTC.

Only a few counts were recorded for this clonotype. The CDR3 loop is CSARDLTRQISSTDTQYF. In DNA, the CDR3 is TGCAGTGCTAGGGATCTAACAAGGCAGATATCTAGCACAGATACGCAGTATTTT. The J gene is TRBJ2-3, the V gene TRBV20-1; no reliable D call. Per the germline V gene, CDR1 is DFQATT and CDR2 is SNEGSKA (reference sequence). The CDR3 loop spans 18 amino acids. The V end was cut by 3 bases, the J end by 0 bases, with 22 bases between.

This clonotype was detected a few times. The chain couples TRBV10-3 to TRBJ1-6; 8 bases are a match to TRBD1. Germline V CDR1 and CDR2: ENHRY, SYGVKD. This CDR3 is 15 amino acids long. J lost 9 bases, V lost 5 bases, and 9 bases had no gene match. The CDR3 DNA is TGTGCCATCAGTTCGGGACAGGATCGGAGTTCACCCCTCCACTTT. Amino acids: CAISSGQDRSSPLHF.

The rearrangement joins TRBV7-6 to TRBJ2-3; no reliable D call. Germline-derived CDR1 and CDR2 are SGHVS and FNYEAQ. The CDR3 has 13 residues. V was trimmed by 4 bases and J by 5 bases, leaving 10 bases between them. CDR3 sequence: CASSSSREDTQYF. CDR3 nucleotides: TGTGCCAGCAGCTCGTCAAGGGAAGATACGCAGTATTTT.

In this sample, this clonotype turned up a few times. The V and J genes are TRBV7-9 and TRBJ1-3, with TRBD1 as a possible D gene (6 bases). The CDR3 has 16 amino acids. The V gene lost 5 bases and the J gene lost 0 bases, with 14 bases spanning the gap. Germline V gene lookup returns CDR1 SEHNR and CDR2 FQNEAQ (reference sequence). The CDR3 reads CASSAGQFDSGNTIYF. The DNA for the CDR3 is TGTGCCAGCAGCGCAGGACAGTTTGACTCTGGAAACACCATATATTTT.

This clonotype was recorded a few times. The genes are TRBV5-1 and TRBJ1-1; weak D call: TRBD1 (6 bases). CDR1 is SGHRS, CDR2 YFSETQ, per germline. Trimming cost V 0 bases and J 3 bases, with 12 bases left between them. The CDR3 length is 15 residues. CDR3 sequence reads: CASSLAWGQDTEAFF. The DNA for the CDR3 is TGCGCCAGCAGCTTGGCATGGGGGCAGGACACTGAAGCTTTCTTT.

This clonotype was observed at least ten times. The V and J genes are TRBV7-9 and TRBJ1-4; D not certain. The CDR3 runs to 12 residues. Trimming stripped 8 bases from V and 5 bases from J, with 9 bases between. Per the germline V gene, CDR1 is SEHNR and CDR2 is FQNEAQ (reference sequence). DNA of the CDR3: TGTGCCAGCTCCCGGGGAAATGAAAAACTGTTTTTT. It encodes CASSRGNEKLFF. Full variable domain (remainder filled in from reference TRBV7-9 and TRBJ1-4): DTGVSQNPRHKITKRGQNVTFRCDPISEHNRLYWYRQTLGQGPEFLTYFQNEAQLEKSRLLSDRFSAERPKGSFSTLEIQRTEQGDSAMYLCASSRGNEKLFFGSGTQLSVL.

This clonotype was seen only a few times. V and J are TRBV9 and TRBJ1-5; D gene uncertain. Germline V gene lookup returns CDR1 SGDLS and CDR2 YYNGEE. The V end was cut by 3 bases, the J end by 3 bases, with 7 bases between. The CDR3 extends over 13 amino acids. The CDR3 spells CASSADFNQPQHF. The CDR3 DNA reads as TGTGCCAGCAGCGCGGACTTCAATCAGCCCCAGCATTTT.